Listed below are T cell receptor beta chains from one sample, sequenced in a study of cytomegalovirus exposure and HLA in healthy donors. Clones were sequenced by immunoSEQ multiplex PCR, and TCRdb holds only the in-frame ones, with some missing. In the table there are 150,000 to 200,000 clones, roughly four fifths of which are singletons. The sequenced sample was PBMCs. The receptors originated from a middle-aged man in good health and CMV-seronegative. Both conserved end residues are part of each CDR3. D genes are given only for firm matches. Only part of the rows carry a size: once, few, many, or a class if the clone is expanded.

clone size	V gene	D gene	J gene	CDR3 protein	CDR3 DNA
NA	TRBV6-5	TRBD1	TRBJ2-7	CASMEGQATYEQYF	TGTGCCAGCATGGAGGGACAGGCAACCTACGAGCAGTACTTC
few	TRBV7-2	TRBD1	TRBJ2-7	CASSPTGGEQYF	TGTGCCAGCAGTCCAACAGGGGGAGAGCAGTACTTC
NA	TRBV11-2	TRBD1	TRBJ1-1	CASSSGQGVRSEAFF	TGTGCCAGCAGCTCGGGACAGGGGGTTAGGTCTGAAGCTTTCTTT
NA	TRBV12-2	NA	TRBJ2-5	CASRLVGGRETQYF	TGTGCAAGTCGCTTAGTTGGGGGGAGGGAGACCCAGTACTTC
NA	TRBV28	TRBD2	TRBJ2-7	CASSGGTSGSFPYEQYF	TGTGCCAGCAGTGGGGGGACTAGCGGGAGTTTCCCCTACGAGCAGTACTTC
NA	TRBV4-3	NA	TRBJ2-7	CASSQVLGGRYEQYF	TGCGCCAGCAGCCAAGTCCTAGGAGGTCGGTACGAGCAGTACTTC
few	TRBV6-6	TRBD1	TRBJ2-5	CASSYSNRGETQYF	TGTGCCAGCAGTTACTCGAACAGGGGAGAGACCCAGTACTTC
NA	TRBV7-3	NA	TRBJ1-1	CASSGGGLTEAFF	TGTGCCAGCAGCGGTGGGGGGTTAACTGAAGCTTTCTTT
NA	TRBV4-1	NA	TRBJ2-2	CASSQDSREGTGELFF	TGCGCCAGCAGCCAAGATAGCAGGGAAGGCACCGGGGAGCTGTTTTTT
NA	TRBV5-1	NA	TRBJ1-2	CASSLAVSEYGYTF	TGCGCCAGCAGCTTGGCCGTTTCCGAGTATGGCTACACCTTC
NA	TRBV19	TRBD1	TRBJ2-1	CASRVGGKGAEQFF	TGTGCCAGTAGGGTCGGAGGAAAGGGGGCTGAGCAGTTCTTC
once	TRBV7-9	TRBD1	TRBJ2-7	CASTRQGAYEQYF	TGTGCCAGCACCCGACAGGGGGCCTACGAGCAGTACTTC
NA	TRBV7-2	TRBD2	TRBJ2-1	CASSFTSGLYNEQFF	TGTGCCAGCAGCTTTACTAGCGGCCTCTACAATGAGCAGTTCTTC
NA	TRBV4-2	NA	TRBJ2-3	CASSQVGTAPMDTQYF	TGTGCCAGCAGCCAAGTAGGAACAGCCCCAATGGATACGCAGTATTTT
few	TRBV4-2	NA	TRBJ1-2	CASSQDLLAGGYTF	TGTGCCAGCAGCCAAGATCTTTTAGCGGGTGGCTACACCTTC
NA	TRBV9	NA	TRBJ2-6	CASSVVPGSGANVLTF	TGTGCCAGCAGCGTAGTTCCCGGCTCTGGGGCCAACGTCCTGACTTTC
NA	TRBV2	TRBD2	TRBJ2-3	CASRASGYYTDTQYF	TGTGCCAGCAGGGCTAGCGGGTATTACACAGATACGCAGTATTTT
NA	TRBV5-1	NA	TRBJ1-2	CASSLALQGYGYTF	TGCGCCAGCAGCTTGGCGTTACAGGGCTATGGCTACACCTTC
NA	TRBV11-2	TRBD2	TRBJ2-1	CASSPRVAGYNEQFF	TGTGCCAGCAGCCCCCGAGTAGCGGGGTACAATGAGCAGTTCTTC
once	TRBV11-3	NA	TRBJ2-1	CASSLGSLAGGDNEQFF	TGTGCCAGCAGCTTAGGAAGTCTGGCGGGTGGGGACAATGAGCAGTTCTTC
NA	TRBV5-1	NA	TRBJ2-2	CASSLGSVNTGELFF	TGCGCCAGCAGCTTGGGTTCGGTGAACACCGGGGAGCTGTTTTTT
NA	TRBV2	TRBD1	TRBJ2-1	CASPGQGPARNEQFF	TGTGCCAGCCCTGGACAGGGCCCCGCCCGCAATGAGCAGTTCTTC
few	TRBV5-4	NA	TRBJ1-4	CASSLGGNNEKLFF	TGTGCCAGCAGCTTAGGGGGAAATAATGAAAAACTGTTTTTT
NA	TRBV5-8	NA	TRBJ1-1	CASSMTGNTEAFF	TGTGCCAGCAGTATGACAGGAAACACTGAAGCTTTCTTT
NA	TRBV7-9	TRBD1	TRBJ1-2	CASSLGQGNYGYTF	TGTGCCAGCAGCTTGGGACAGGGAAACTATGGCTACACCTTC
NA	TRBV10-3	NA	TRBJ2-1	CAIGSHNEQFF	TGTGCCATAGGTAGCCACAATGAGCAGTTCTTC
NA	TRBV29-1	NA	TRBJ1-3	CSVAGTRPSGNTIYF	TGCAGCGTTGCCGGGACACGGCCCTCTGGAAACACCATATATTTT
few	TRBV5-6	NA	TRBJ2-3	CASRRDTDTQYF	TGTGCCAGCAGACGGGACACAGATACGCAGTATTTT
NA	TRBV5-8	NA	TRBJ2-6	CASSWGLSGANVLTF	TGTGCCAGCAGCTGGGGACTCTCTGGGGCCAACGTCCTGACTTTC
NA	TRBV28	TRBD1	TRBJ2-6	CASSFLGQGRSGANVLTF	TGTGCCAGCAGTTTTTTGGGACAGGGGCGCTCTGGGGCCAACGTCCTGACTTTC
NA	TRBV29-1	TRBD1	TRBJ1-5	CSVGTGNQPQHF	TGCAGCGTTGGGACAGGGAATCAGCCCCAGCATTTT
NA	TRBV19	NA	TRBJ2-3	CASSMLRPGADTQYF	TGTGCCAGTAGTATGCTTCGACCCGGGGCAGATACGCAGTATTTT
NA	TRBV5-6	NA	TRBJ2-7	CASSTGSWAAGIYEQYF	TGTGCCAGCAGCACGGGGTCCTGGGCCGCCGGGATCTACGAGCAGTACTTC
few	TRBV4-2	NA	TRBJ1-5	CASSQAHRARGQPQHF	TGTGCCAGCAGCCAAGCCCACAGGGCTCGCGGACAGCCCCAGCATTTT
NA	TRBV18	NA	TRBJ2-5	CASSRVILDLRGETQYF	TGTGCCAGCTCCCGTGTTATTCTGGACTTAAGAGGAGAGACCCAGTACTTC
NA	TRBV11-2	TRBD1	TRBJ1-4	CASSPRQGPTEKLFF	TGTGCCAGCAGCCCAAGACAGGGCCCCACCGAAAAACTGTTTTTT
NA	TRBV7-9	NA	TRBJ1-1	CASSFRGLNTEAFF	TGTGCCAGCAGCTTCAGGGGCCTGAACACTGAAGCTTTCTTT
NA	TRBV12-5	NA	TRBJ2-3	CASGEGLNTDTQYF	TGTGCTAGTGGGGAAGGACTGAACACAGATACGCAGTATTTT
NA	TRBV18	TRBD1	TRBJ1-3	CASSPVGTGGSGNTIYF	TGTGCCAGCTCACCCGTGGGGACAGGGGGATCTGGAAACACCATATATTTT
NA	TRBV2	TRBD1	TRBJ1-2	CASSDRDRGSYGYTF	TGTGCCAGCAGTGATCGGGACAGAGGCTCTTATGGCTACACCTTC
NA	TRBV18	NA	TRBJ1-1	CASSPPPAEAFF	TGTGCCAGCTCACCACCGCCAGCTGAAGCTTTCTTT
NA	TRBV28	NA	TRBJ1-2	CASSLPINYGYTF	TGTGCCAGCAGTTTACCAATTAACTATGGCTACACCTTC
NA	TRBV23-1	NA	TRBJ1-5	CASSPPGPSNQPQHF	TGCGCCAGCAGTCCTCCAGGCCCGAGCAATCAGCCCCAGCATTTT
once	TRBV7-2	TRBD2	TRBJ2-4	CASSLAGGRNIQYF	TGTGCCAGCAGCTTAGCGGGCGGGAGAAACATTCAGTACTTC
NA	TRBV7-2	TRBD1	TRBJ2-7	CASSLEQGLGEQYF	TGTGCCAGCAGCTTAGAACAGGGGCTGGGAGAGCAGTACTTC
NA	TRBV7-9	TRBD1	TRBJ2-1	CASRPSRGLGDNEQFF	TGTGCCAGCAGGCCGTCCAGGGGGTTGGGAGATAATGAGCAGTTCTTC
NA	TRBV6-5	TRBD1	TRBJ2-7	CASRSGTGPYEQYF	TGTGCCAGCAGGTCCGGGACAGGACCCTACGAGCAGTACTTC
NA	TRBV6-1	TRBD1	TRBJ2-7	CASRRQGYEQYF	TGTGCCAGCAGGAGACAGGGTTACGAGCAGTACTTC
NA	TRBV5-1	NA	TRBJ2-7	CASRYRTASYEQYF	TGCGCCAGCAGATACCGGACAGCCTCCTACGAGCAGTACTTC
NA	TRBV19	NA	TRBJ1-2	CASSIVTIGDYGYTF	TGTGCCAGTAGTATAGTGACAATCGGTGACTATGGCTACACCTTC
NA	TRBV27	TRBD1	TRBJ2-7	CASRSGTGVPYEQYF	TGTGCCAGCAGATCCGGGACAGGGGTTCCCTACGAGCAGTACTTC
NA	TRBV15	TRBD2	TRBJ2-3	CATSRVPQLAGAQDTQYF	TGTGCCACCAGCAGAGTGCCCCAACTAGCGGGGGCACAAGATACGCAGTATTTT
NA	TRBV5-1	TRBD2	TRBJ2-3	CASSVSPLAGGRTDTQYF	TGCGCCAGCAGCGTGAGTCCACTAGCGGGGGGGCGGACAGATACGCAGTATTTT
few	TRBV28	NA	TRBJ1-5	CASKPEGRGHRDQPQHF	TGTGCCAGTAAGCCCGAAGGGAGGGGACATAGGGATCAGCCCCAGCATTTT
NA	TRBV2	NA	TRBJ2-7	CATSLQIVYEQYF	TGTGCCACAAGTCTCCAGATTGTCTACGAGCAGTACTTC
once	TRBV6-5	NA	TRBJ2-3	CASSYSVEDTQYF	TGTGCCAGCAGTTACTCGGTAGAAGATACGCAGTATTTT
NA	TRBV4-1	TRBD1	TRBJ1-1	CASSQDLGQVPVRAFF	TGCGCCAGCAGCCAAGATCTGGGACAGGTACCGGTTCGCGCTTTCTTT
NA	TRBV6-5	NA	TRBJ2-5	CASSSGGAGETQYF	TGTGCCAGCAGTTCTGGGGGGGCGGGGGAGACCCAGTACTTC